A few counts support the clone carrying this TCR beta chain. Antigen: not known. The sample originates from a study of T cell repertoires in cytomegalovirus infection. One entry per CDR3 protein results from TCRdb running MiXCR on the reads. The sample contains under 250,000 distinct CDR3 sequences, roughly 12% of which appear only once. The CDR3 is 16 amino acids. V was pared by 2 bases and J by 5 bases, with 15 bases between. Germline CDR1 is LNHNV and CDR2 is YYDKDF (reference sequence). Study outcomes and limitations: Clonotype analysis showed dominance of the ex vivo response by HLA-C-restricted CMV-specific TCR beta clonotypes.

Sequencing input: PBMCs. This TCR was sampled from a human donor in good health (CMV status not recorded). Some clones in this sample may be carry-over from other donors' samples. The rearrangement links TRBV15 to TRBJ1-4; D remains ambiguous. CDR3 sequence reads: CATSRSLPTTNEKLFF. The CDR3 region has the DNA TGTGCCACCAGCAGAAGTCTGCCAACTACCAATGAAAAACTGTTTTTT. Variable domain in full (rest from reference TRBV15 and TRBJ1-4): DAMVIQNPRYQVTQFGKPVTLSCSQTLNHNVMYWYQQKSSQAPKLLFHYYDKDFNNEADTPDNFQSRRPNTSFCFLDIRSPGLGDTAMYLCATSRSLPTTNEKLFFGSGTQLSVL.